One and the same sample provided the 6 T cell receptor beta chains below, sequenced in a study of blood T cell repertoires in COVID-19. Assay used: immunoSEQ multiplex PCR; TCRdb lists only in-frame clones, some missing. The data show around 140,000 clones, over 80% seen once. Specimen: peripheral blood. The receptors shown here come from a woman in her fifties or sixties with acute or convalescent COVID-19.

A word on this clone: One junction end disagrees with the germline gene, perhaps due to a read error. The V gene is TRBV28, the J gene TRBJ1-6; maybe TRBD1 (5 bases). CDR1 is MDHEN, CDR2 SYDVKM, per germline. This CDR3 spans 15 amino acids. CDR3: CASSFPFQGNSPLHF. The CDR3 coding sequence is TGTGCCAGTAGTTTTCCCTTCCAGGGCAATTCACCCCTCCACTTT.

V and J are TRBV2 and TRBJ1-1, with no clear D. V shed 4 bases and J shed 0 bases, with 6 bases lying between them. In germline, CDR1 is SNHLY, CDR2 FYNNEI. The CDR3 is 13 residues long. CDR3 nucleotides: TGTGCCAGCAGTGTGTCGGTGAACACTGAAGCTTTCTTT. Translated: CASSVSVNTEAFF.

The chain uses TRBV18 and TRBJ1-1; 7 bases agree with TRBD1. The CDR3 loop spans 15 amino acids. V dropped 5 bases and J dropped 1; count of bases not matched to a gene: 7. Germline loops: CDR1 KGHSH, CDR2 LQKENI. CDR3 coding DNA: TGTGCCAGCTCAAATGTGGCAGGGGGGAACACTGAAGCTTTCTTT. Protein sequence: CASSNVAGGNTEAFF.

The chain employs TRBV9 and TRBJ1-6; no definite D call. The V gene's germline CDR1 is SGDLS and CDR2 YYNGEE. The CDR3 loop spans 14 amino acids. The V gene lost 2 bases and the J gene lost 7 bases, with 10 bases spanning the gap. The CDR3 DNA reads as TGTGCCAGCAGCGTCGGCGGACTCAATTCACCCCTCCACTTT. It translates to CASSVGGLNSPLHF.

The V call is TRBV7-9, the J call TRBJ1-3; maybe TRBD1 (5 bases). Trimming cost V 3 bases and J 2 bases, with 11 bases left between them. Germline values: CDR1 SEHNR, CDR2 FQNEAQ (reference sequence). The length of the CDR3 is 15 residues. The CDR3: CASSLTQGPGNTIYF. The CDR3 DNA sequence: TGTGCCAGCAGCTTGACGCAGGGTCCTGGAAACACCATATATTTT. The variable domain in full, completed from reference TRBV7-9 and TRBJ1-3, reads DTGVSQNPRHKITKRGQNVTFRCDPISEHNRLYWYRQTLGQGPEFLTYFQNEAQLEKSRLLSDRFSAERPKGSFSTLEIQRTEQGDSAMYLCASSLTQGPGNTIYFGEGSWLTVV.

V is TRBV25-1 and J is TRBJ1-1; perhaps TRBD1 as D (6 bases). Trimming took off 5 bases at V and 5 bases at J, with 15 bases between the two ends. The CDR3 has 14 residues. Germline CDR1 reads MGHDK; CDR2 reads SYGVNS. For the CDR3, the DNA is TGTGCCAGCAGTCCTCAAGGAAGGGGGACTGAAGCTTTCTTT. This gives the protein CASSPQGRGTEAFF. Supplemented by reference TRBV25-1 and TRBJ1-1, the full variable domain reads EADIYQTPRYLVIGTGKKITLECSQTMGHDKMYWYQQDPGMELHLIHYSYGVNSTEKGDLSSESTVSRIRTEHFPLTLESARPSHTSQYLCASSPQGRGTEAFFGQGTRLTVV.